Following are 19 T cell receptor beta chains from one sample sequenced in a study of cytomegalovirus exposure and HLA in healthy donors. Use of 60 Vbeta and 13 Jbeta primers characterized the PCR. Clones were sequenced by immunoSEQ multiplex PCR, and TCRdb holds only the in-frame ones, with some missing. The sample shows 81,000 or so clones, 70% to 75% of them seen only once. Sequencing was done on a sample of PBMCs. The receptor set was obtained from a man between 60 and 75 years old in good health and CMV-seronegative.

The chain uses TRBV9 and TRBJ2-3, with 12 bases matching TRBD2. CDR1 is SGDLS, CDR2 YYNGEE, per germline. CDR3 length: 18 amino acids. The ends lost 4 bases at V and 4 bases at J; junction bases unmatched: 13. In DNA, the CDR3 is TGTGCCAGCAGCCCTCGACTAGCGGGGGCCATGATGGCAGATACGCAGTATTTT. This encodes CASSPRLAGAMMADTQYF.

V gene TRBV5-8 combines with J gene TRBJ2-5; D is unresolved. V was cut by 1 base and J by 0 bases, with 7 bases left in between. Germline CDR1 and CDR2: SGHTS and YDEGEE. This CDR3 comprises 14 residues. The CDR3 sequence is CASSLFPDQETQYF. In nucleotides, the CDR3 is TGTGCCAGCAGCTTGTTCCCAGACCAAGAGACCCAGTACTTC. The full variable domain, its missing parts supplied by reference TRBV5-8 and TRBJ2-5, is EAGVTQSPTHLIKTRGQQATLRCSPISGHTSVYWYQQALGLGLQFLLWYDEGEERNRGNFPPRFSGRQFPNYSSELNVNALELEDSALYLCASSLFPDQETQYFGPGTRLLVL.

The CDR3 here is CASSVYGGLTDTQYF. The CDR3 coding sequence is TGTGCCAGCAGCGTATACGGCGGCCTAACAGATACGCAGTATTTT. The rearrangement joins TRBV9 to TRBJ2-3; D unclear. Trimming took off 1 base at V and 3 bases at J, with 12 bases between the two ends. The CDR3 runs to 15 residues. CDR1 SGDLS and CDR2 YYNGEE come from the germline V gene.

This rearrangement joins TRBV2 to TRBJ2-7, with 11 bases that match TRBD2. This CDR3 spans 14 amino acids. Germline values: CDR1 SNHLY, CDR2 FYNNEI. The ends lost 6 bases at V and 2 bases at J; junction bases unmatched: 3. The CDR3 DNA is TGTGCCAGCAGGCTAGCGGGGGGTCCCTACGAGCAGTACTTC. It yields the protein CASRLAGGPYEQYF.

The chain is built from TRBV2 and TRBJ2-1; 9 bases map to TRBD1. This CDR3 is 15 amino acids long. Germline V gene data show CDR1 as SNHLY and CDR2 as FYNNEI. V lost 3 bases to trimming and J lost 7 bases; unmatched junction nucleotides: 7. The CDR3 sequence: CASSESGTGRNEQFF. Written as DNA, the CDR3 is TGTGCCAGCAGTGAGTCCGGGACAGGGAGGAATGAGCAGTTCTTC.

A few counts support this clone. The chain links TRBV5-5 to TRBJ1-4, with a weak D call TRBD1 (6 bases). This CDR3 region has 16 residues. V was trimmed by 3 bases and J by 7 bases, leaving 19 bases between them. Germline CDR1 SGHKS, CDR2 YYEKEE (reference sequence). The CDR3 here is CASSSKGRTRGEKLFF. The CDR3 DNA reads as TGTGCCAGCAGCTCCAAAGGAAGAACCAGGGGTGAAAAACTGTTTTTT. Variable domain in full (rest from reference TRBV5-5 and TRBJ1-4): DAGVTQSPTHLIKTRGQQVTLRCSPISGHKSVSWYQQVLGQGPQFIFQYYEKEERGRGNFPDRFSARQFPNYSSELNVNALLLGDSALYLCASSSKGRTRGEKLFFGSGTQLSVL.

V and J are TRBV6-1 and TRBJ2-7; D gene unclear. CDR1 and CDR2 (germline): MNHNS, SASEGT. V shed 2 bases and J shed 1 base, with 9 bases lying between them. The CDR3 totals 14 residues. The CDR3 DNA sequence: TGTGCCAGCAGTGAACGTCAAACATCCTACGAGCAGTACTTC. It translates to CASSERQTSYEQYF.

The chain has TRBV7-9 and TRBJ2-3; D may be TRBD1 (6 bases). V lost 5 bases, J lost 2 bases, and 17 bases lay in between. The CDR3 extends over 16 amino acids. Germline V gives CDR1 SEHNR, CDR2 FQNEAQ (reference sequence). CDR3 sequence reads: CASSPWGLAYTDTQYF. CDR3 coding DNA: TGTGCCAGCAGCCCATGGGGGCTAGCTTACACAGATACGCAGTATTTT.

The V and J genes are TRBV10-1 and TRBJ2-5; 12 nucleotides match TRBD2. Germline CDR1 WNHNN, CDR2 SYGVQD (reference sequence). V was clipped by 5 bases and J by 3 bases; unmatched bases: 7. The CDR3 is made up of 16 amino acids. The CDR3 sequence is CASSPGLAGKKETQYF. CDR3 bases: TGCGCCAGCAGTCCTGGACTAGCGGGGAAAAAAGAGACCCAGTACTTC.

As concerns this clone: Within the sample, other DNA sequences also encode this same CDR3. The chain is built from TRBV19 and TRBJ2-3; D unclear. The germline gives CDR1 LNHDA, CDR2 SQIVND (reference sequence). Trimming took off 5 bases at V and 3 bases at J, with 12 bases between the two ends. This CDR3 is built from 14 residues. The CDR3 DNA follows: TGTGCCAGTAGTGGGCAAGGTTCAACAGATACGCAGTATTTT. Translation: CASSGQGSTDTQYF.

This chain links TRBV5-6 with TRBJ2-3; no clear D gene. Germline assignment: CDR1 SGHDT and CDR2 YYEEEE. The V gene lost 2 bases and the J gene lost 2 bases, with 6 bases spanning the gap. The CDR3 has 13 residues. As DNA, the CDR3 is TGTGCCAGCAGCTTTTACACCACAGATACGCAGTATTTT. It encodes CASSFYTTDTQYF.

The V call is TRBV2, the J call TRBJ2-1; the D gene is possibly TRBD2 (5 bases). Germline loops: CDR1 SNHLY, CDR2 FYNNEI. The CDR3 runs 14 residues. V was shortened by 6 bases and J by 3 bases, with 12 bases between the two germline ends. CDR3 sequence (DNA): TGTGCCAGCAGGAGGAGGCAAGACTACAATGAGCAGTTCTTC. It codes for CASRRRQDYNEQFF.

There are a few counts of this clone. This rearrangement joins TRBV10-3 to TRBJ1-1; 7 nucleotides align to TRBD1. The V gene end was trimmed by 10 bases and the J gene end by 1 base; junction bases not matched to a gene: 6. The germline V gene has CDR1 ENHRY and CDR2 SYGVKD. CDR3 length equals 13 residues. CDR3 sequence reads: CATLGQPNTEAFF. CDR3 coding DNA: TGTGCCACCCTGGGACAGCCGAACACTGAAGCTTTCTTT.

Regarding this clone: One junction end does not reproduce the germline sequence, and a read error may be involved. The gene calls are TRBV6-5 and TRBJ2-7; TRBD1 might be the D (5 bases). In germline, CDR1 is MNHEY, CDR2 SVGAGI. CDR3 size: 14 residues. The CDR3 region is CASRPRGSPYGQYF. As DNA, the CDR3 is TGTGCCAGCAGACCAAGGGGCAGTCCCTACGGGCAGTACTTC.

The chain employs TRBV9 and TRBJ2-7; TRBD1 might be the D (6 bases). The ends were cut back, 0 bases at V and 5 bases at J, with 6 bases in the middle. The CDR3 length is 12 residues. The V gene's germline CDR1 is SGDLS and CDR2 YYNGEE. CDR3 residues: CASSVGGHEQYF. The CDR3 DNA sequence: TGTGCCAGCAGCGTAGGGGGGCACGAGCAGTACTTC.

J is TRBJ2-7 and V is TRBV5-1; 10 nucleotides match TRBD2. This CDR3 comprises 15 residues. Germline trimming cut 4 bases from V and 3 bases from J; bases unmatched to any gene: 7. Germline V gene lookup returns CDR1 SGHRS and CDR2 YFSETQ. The CDR3 sequence: CASSVERGGFYEQYF. CDR3 coding DNA: TGCGCCAGCAGCGTAGAGCGGGGGGGCTTCTACGAGCAGTACTTC.

The chain recombines TRBV7-9 with TRBJ2-1, with 8 bases aligning to TRBD2. Germline trimming cut 5 bases from V and 3 bases from J; bases unmatched to any gene: 6. CDR3 length equals 15 residues. Germline V gives CDR1 SEHNR, CDR2 FQNEAQ (reference sequence). CDR3: CASSPGGGDYNEQFF. As DNA, the CDR3 is TGTGCCAGCAGCCCGGGGGGGGGCGACTACAATGAGCAGTTCTTC.

This chain connects TRBV30 to TRBJ1-5; the match to TRBD1 covers 7 bases. Germline values: CDR1 GTSNPN, CDR2 SVGIG (reference sequence). The CDR3 length is 13 residues. The J segment lost 7 bases and the V segment lost 5 bases, leaving 8 bases of the junction unmatched. CDR3 sequence: CAWGQGGRQPQHF. DNA for the CDR3: TGTGCCTGGGGTCAGGGGGGACGACAGCCCCAGCATTTT. Supplemented by reference TRBV30 and TRBJ1-5, the full variable domain reads SQTIHQWPATLVQPVGSPLSLECTVEGTSNPNLYWYRQAAGRGLQLLFYSVGIGQISSEVPQNLSASRPQDRQFILSSKKLLLSDSGFYLCAWGQGGRQPQHFGDGTRLSIL.

V gene TRBV6-1 combines with J gene TRBJ2-3; the D gene is possibly TRBD2 (7 bases). V was trimmed by 6 bases and J by 2 bases, leaving 15 bases between them. The germline V gene encodes CDR1 MNHNS and CDR2 SASEGT. The CDR3 is 15 residues long. The CDR3 nucleotides read TGTGCCAGCAGCGACCTGGCGGGGGCCACAGATACGCAGTATTTT. Translated, it gives CASSDLAGATDTQYF.